This T cell receptor beta chain emerged from a study of shared clonotypes between healthy human individuals. As for the study in general: Donors had three CD4 naive, three CD4 memory, two CD8 naive and one CD8 memory plate apiece.

Assay: immunoSEQ multiplex PCR; the TCRdb copy retains only in-frame clones and omits some. The sample carries approximately 700,000 clones, 73% recorded once. None of the donors, who were healthy HIV-negative adults, had recently had acute infections or vaccinations. CDR1 is SQVTM and CDR2 is ANQGSEA in the germline V gene. The CDR3 runs to 16 residues. The V gene end was trimmed by 1 base and the J gene end by 5 bases; junction bases not matched to a gene: 13. The chain employs TRBV29-1 and TRBJ1-2, with TRBD1 matching over 7 bases. The clonotype was recovered from a woman in her twenties or thirties in good health. Sequencing was performed on memory CD4+ T cells sorted from blood. Subset denoted: CD45RA-negative fraction. CDR3 in amino acids: CSVEAQGIQGQYGYTF. The CDR3 DNA reads TGCAGCGTTGAAGCCCAGGGAATACAGGGACAGTATGGCTACACCTTC.